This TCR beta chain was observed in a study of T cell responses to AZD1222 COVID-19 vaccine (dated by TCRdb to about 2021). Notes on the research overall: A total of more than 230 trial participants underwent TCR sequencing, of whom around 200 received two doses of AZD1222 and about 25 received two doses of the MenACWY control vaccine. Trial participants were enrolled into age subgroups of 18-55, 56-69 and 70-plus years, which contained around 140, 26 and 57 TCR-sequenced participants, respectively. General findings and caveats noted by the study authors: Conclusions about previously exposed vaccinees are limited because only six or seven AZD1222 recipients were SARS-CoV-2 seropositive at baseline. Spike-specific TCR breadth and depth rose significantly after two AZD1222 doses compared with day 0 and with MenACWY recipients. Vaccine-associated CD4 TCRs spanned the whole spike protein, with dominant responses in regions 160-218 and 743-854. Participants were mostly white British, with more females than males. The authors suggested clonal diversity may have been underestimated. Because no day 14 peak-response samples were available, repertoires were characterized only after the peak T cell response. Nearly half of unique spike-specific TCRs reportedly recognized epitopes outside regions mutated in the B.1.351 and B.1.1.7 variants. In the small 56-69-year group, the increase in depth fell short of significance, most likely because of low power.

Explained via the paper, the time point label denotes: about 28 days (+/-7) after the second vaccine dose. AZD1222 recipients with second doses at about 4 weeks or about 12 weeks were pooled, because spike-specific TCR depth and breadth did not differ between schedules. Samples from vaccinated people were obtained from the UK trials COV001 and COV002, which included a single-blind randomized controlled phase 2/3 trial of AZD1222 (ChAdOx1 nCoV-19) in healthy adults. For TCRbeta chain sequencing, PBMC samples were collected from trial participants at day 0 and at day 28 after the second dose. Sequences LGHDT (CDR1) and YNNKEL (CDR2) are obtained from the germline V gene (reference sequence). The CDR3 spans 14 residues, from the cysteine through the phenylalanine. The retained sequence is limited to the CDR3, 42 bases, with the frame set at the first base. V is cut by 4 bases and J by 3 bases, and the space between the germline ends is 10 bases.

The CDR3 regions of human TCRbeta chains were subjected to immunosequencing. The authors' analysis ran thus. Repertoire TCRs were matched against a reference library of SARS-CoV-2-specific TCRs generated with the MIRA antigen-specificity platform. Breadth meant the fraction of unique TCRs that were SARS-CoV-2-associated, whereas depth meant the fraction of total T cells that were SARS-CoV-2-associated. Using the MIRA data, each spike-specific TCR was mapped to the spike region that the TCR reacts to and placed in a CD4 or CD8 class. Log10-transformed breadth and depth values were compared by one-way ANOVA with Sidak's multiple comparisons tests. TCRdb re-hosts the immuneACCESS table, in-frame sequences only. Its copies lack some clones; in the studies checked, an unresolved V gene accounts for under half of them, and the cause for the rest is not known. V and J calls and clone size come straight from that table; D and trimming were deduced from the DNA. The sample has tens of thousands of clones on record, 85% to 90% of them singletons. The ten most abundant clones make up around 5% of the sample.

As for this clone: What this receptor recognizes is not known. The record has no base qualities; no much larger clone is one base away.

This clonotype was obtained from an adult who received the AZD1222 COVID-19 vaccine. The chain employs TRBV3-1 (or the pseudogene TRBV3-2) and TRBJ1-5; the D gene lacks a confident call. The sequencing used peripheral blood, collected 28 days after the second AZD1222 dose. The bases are TGTGCCAGCAGCCCGTCAGGATTCAATCAGCCCCAGCATTTT. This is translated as CASSPSGFNQPQHF.